The 30 T cell receptor beta chains below all came from one sample that was sequenced in a study of blood T cell repertoires in COVID-19. Libraries were prepared by immunoSEQ multiplex PCR; TCRdb keeps only in-frame clonotypes and omits some of them. Among over 60,000 clones listed, about 81% were seen once. The sequencing sample was made of peripheral blood. The receptors stem from a woman aged 80 or over with acute or convalescent COVID-19.

The table lists this clone with a few counts. The V and J genes are TRBV19 and TRBJ2-7, with 12 positions matching TRBD1. The CDR3 runs to 15 residues. V dropped 4 bases and J dropped 5; count of bases not matched to a gene: 6. The germline CDR1 and CDR2 sequences are LNHDA and SQIVND (reference sequence). DNA of the CDR3: TGTGCCAGTAGTACTACCGGGACAGGGGGCCACGAGCAGTACTTC. Encoded protein: CASSTTGTGGHEQYF.

This clone was observed a handful of times. The chain joins TRBV5-5 to TRBJ1-5, with TRBD1 matching 10 bases. CDR1 SGHKS and CDR2 YYEKEE come from the germline V gene (reference sequence). V trimming: 0 bases; J trimming: 5 bases; junction bases outside the gene matches: 2. The CDR3 contains 15 residues. The CDR3, as DNA: TGTGCCAGCAGCTTGGGACAGGGGGCTCATCAGCCCCAGCATTTT. This encodes CASSLGQGAHQPQHF. Supplemented by reference TRBV5-5 and TRBJ1-5, the full variable domain reads DAGVTQSPTHLIKTRGQQVTLRCSPISGHKSVSWYQQVLGQGPQFIFQYYEKEERGRGNFPDRFSARQFPNYSSELNVNALLLGDSALYLCASSLGQGAHQPQHFGDGTRLSIL.

The DNA of the CDR3 is TGTGCCAGCAGCAAAAGACAGTCGGGAGGGTCCTACGAGCAGTACTTC. It specifies CASSKRQSGGSYEQYF. The chain couples TRBV7-9 to TRBJ2-7, with TRBD2 matching over 8 bases. Looked up from germline, CDR1 is SEHNR and CDR2 is FQNEAQ (reference sequence). V dropped 5 bases and J dropped 1; count of bases not matched to a gene: 10. The CDR3 consists of 16 residues.

The V call is TRBV7-9, the J call TRBJ1-2; D call uncertain. The CDR3 totals 13 residues. Trimming removed 2 bases from V and 8 bases from J, with 12 bases in between. CDR1 and CDR2 from the germline V gene are SEHNR and FQNEAQ (reference sequence). CDR3 DNA: TGTGCCAGCAGCTTAAATAGGGAGGAAGGCTACACCTTC. This codes for CASSLNREEGYTF.

The chain recombines TRBV6-6 with TRBJ2-1; 7 bases align to TRBD2. The CDR3 contains 20 residues. In germline, CDR1 is MNHNY, CDR2 SVGAGI (reference sequence). Trimming removed 6 bases from V and 2 bases from J; junction bases left unmatched: 22. DNA of the CDR3: TGTGCCAGCAGCAATATGGTCCCCAGTCTAGCGGTATCAGCCTACAATGAGCAGTTCTTC. Residues: CASSNMVPSLAVSAYNEQFF.

This sequence joins TRBV7-2 and TRBJ2-5; D might be TRBD2 (7 bases). The length of the CDR3 is 18 residues. Trimming shortened V by 0 bases and J by 5 bases, and 22 bases separated the two germline ends. CDR1 and CDR2 (germline): SGHTA, FQGNSA. CDR3 region: CASSLAQGGGAWHETQYF. The CDR3 coding sequence is TGTGCCAGCAGCTTAGCGCAGGGCGGGGGCGCTTGGCACGAGACCCAGTACTTC.

This clone was counted only a few times. The V call is TRBV19, the J call TRBJ2-3, with D possibly being TRBD2 (6 bases). There are 15 residues in the CDR3. Germline CDR1 is LNHDA and CDR2 is SQIVND (reference sequence). V was cut by 7 bases and J by 0 bases, with 14 bases left in between. CDR3 in amino acids: CASMVSGSSTDTQYF. The DNA for the CDR3 is TGTGCCAGTATGGTTAGCGGATCTAGCACAGATACGCAGTATTTT.

This chain connects TRBV7-2 to TRBJ1-2, with 9 positions matching TRBD1. Trimming cost V 5 bases and J 1 base; bases outside gene matches: 5. The CDR3 consists of 15 residues. CDR1 and CDR2 from the germline V gene are SGHTA and FQGNSA. The CDR3 protein is CASSLRTGVNYGYTF. The DNA for the CDR3 is TGTGCCAGCAGCCTTCGGACAGGGGTTAACTATGGCTACACCTTC.

The V gene is TRBV6-5, the J gene TRBJ2-3, with TRBD1 matching over 7 bases. The CDR3 is made up of 12 amino acids. The ends lost 5 bases at V and 6 bases at J; junction bases unmatched: 2. CDR1 and CDR2 (germline): MNHEY, SVGAGI. This CDR3 reads CASSQTGDTQYF. CDR3 in DNA: TGTGCCAGCAGTCAGACAGGGGATACGCAGTATTTT.

This clone was observed a single time. The chain is built from TRBV12-3 or TRBV12-4 and TRBJ2-7; D is ambiguous. V was pared by 3 bases and J by 4 bases, with 10 bases between. There are 13 residues in the CDR3. CDR3 in amino acids: CASSLSRIYEQYF. The CDR3 DNA is TGTGCCAGCAGTTTGAGCAGGATTTACGAGCAGTACTTC.

This clone was picked up one time. The chain combines TRBV7-2 with TRBJ2-3; D remains ambiguous. Deletions cut 5 bases from V and 7 bases from J, with 10 bases between. This CDR3 comprises 12 residues. Germline V CDR1 and CDR2: SGHTA, FQGNSA. The CDR3 loop reads CASSIRWHTQYF. The DNA for the CDR3 is TGTGCCAGCAGCATTCGTTGGCATACGCAGTATTTT.

This sequence joins TRBV12-5 and TRBJ2-7; 7 positions match TRBD1. In germline, CDR1 is LGHNT, CDR2 FRNRAP. V lost 4 bases to trimming and J lost 3 bases; unmatched junction nucleotides: 12. The CDR3 loop spans 16 amino acids. The CDR3 DNA is TGTGCTAGTGGTTCCACACAGGGGACGACCTTCTACGAGCAGTACTTC. Protein: CASGSTQGTTFYEQYF.

This chain links TRBV29-1 with TRBJ2-7; D possibly corresponds to TRBD1 (5 bases). This CDR3 comprises 13 residues. V lost 5 bases to trimming and J lost 4 bases, with 15 bases between them. Germline CDR1 is SQVTM and CDR2 is ANQGSEA. CDR3 sequence (DNA): TGCAGCGTTTCGCAGGGCGGTGAGTACGAGCAGTACTTC. Translated: CSVSQGGEYEQYF.

The rearrangement links TRBV19 to TRBJ1-2; TRBD1 aligns across 7 bases. The germline V gene has CDR1 LNHDA and CDR2 SQIVND (reference sequence). The CDR3 contains 15 residues. V shed 5 bases, J shed 0 bases, and the junction held 6 bases outside the gene matches. DNA of the CDR3: TGTGCCAGTAGTTACGGACAGGCTACTAACTATGGCTACACCTTC. Encoded protein: CASSYGQATNYGYTF. The full variable domain, completed using reference TRBV19 and TRBJ1-2, is DGGITQSPKYLFRKEGQNVTLSCEQNLNHDAMYWYRQDPGQGLRLIYYSQIVNDFQKGDIAEGYSVSREKKESFPLTVTSAQKNPTAFYLCASSYGQATNYGYTFGSGTRLTVV.

The J gene is TRBJ2-7, the V gene TRBV29-1; D unclear. V was trimmed by 4 bases and J by 3 bases, leaving 7 bases between them. This CDR3 region has 11 residues. The germline V gene encodes CDR1 SQVTM and CDR2 ANQGSEA. The CDR3 DNA is TGCAGCGTTGGGGCAGACTACGAGCAGTACTTC. Amino acid sequence: CSVGADYEQYF.

V usage is TRBV5-1 and J usage is TRBJ1-5; the D is unclear. Per the germline V gene, CDR1 is SGHRS and CDR2 is YFSETQ. The CDR3 consists of 14 residues. V was pared by 0 bases and J by 4 bases, with 8 bases between. The CDR3: CASSLDPQNQPQHF. The CDR3, as DNA: TGCGCCAGCAGCTTGGATCCGCAGAATCAGCCCCAGCATTTT.

The V and J genes are TRBV5-1 and TRBJ1-2; no reliable D call. The CDR3 is made up of 13 amino acids. Trimming removed 4 bases at V and 5 bases at J, with 12 bases between. Germline V gene sequence: CDR1 SGHRS, CDR2 YFSETQ. CDR3 amino acids: CASSQRAGYGYTF. In nucleotides, the CDR3 is TGCGCCAGCAGCCAAAGGGCGGGATATGGCTACACCTTC.

This rearrangement joins TRBV5-1 to TRBJ2-1; 9 positions match TRBD2. The CDR3 is 13 amino acids. With 4 bases clipped from V and 7 bases from J, the junction kept 3 bases outside the gene matches. CDR1 SGHRS and CDR2 YFSETQ come from the germline V gene. CDR3 nucleotides: TGCGCCAGCAGCCCCGGACTAGCGAATGAGCAGTTCTTC. Encoded protein: CASSPGLANEQFF.

This clone was picked up one time. The V gene is TRBV3-1 (or the pseudogene TRBV3-2), the J gene TRBJ2-1; 9 bases match TRBD1. With 0 bases clipped from V and 2 bases from J, the junction kept 5 bases outside the gene matches. Germline values: CDR1 LGHDT, CDR2 YNNKEL (reference sequence). This CDR3 spans 17 amino acids. In nucleotides, the CDR3 is TGTGCCAGCAGCCAAGATCAGGGACAGGGTACCTACAATGAGCAGTTCTTC. Translating gives CASSQDQGQGTYNEQFF.

This clone was observed a handful of times. The chain is built from TRBV6-5 and TRBJ1-1; D is uncertain. CDR1 and CDR2 (germline): MNHEY, SVGAGI. The length of the CDR3 is 13 residues. The V end lost 6 bases, the J end lost 1 base, and 9 bases lay between the germline ends. The CDR3 nucleotides are TGTGCCAGCAGGGGCCATGGGAACACTGAAGCTTTCTTT. It yields the protein CASRGHGNTEAFF.

The rearrangement links TRBV14 to TRBJ1-6, with D hard to call. With 4 bases removed from V and 2 bases from J, the gap between germline ends came to 9 bases. The CDR3 sequence is 15 residues long. CDR1 is SGHDN, CDR2 FVKESK, per germline. The CDR3 sequence is CASSRGPPYNSPLHF. CDR3 sequence (DNA): TGTGCCAGCAGCCGCGGGCCGCCCTATAATTCACCCCTCCACTTT.

The V and J genes are TRBV6-5 and TRBJ2-5; 14 bases match TRBD2. The CDR3 contains 15 residues. V shed 6 bases and J 5 bases; nucleotides not matched to a gene: 5. Germline V gene data show CDR1 as MNHEY and CDR2 as SVGAGI. The CDR3 bases are TGTGCCAGCAGAGGGACTAGCGGGAGATTCGAGACCCAGTACTTC. The encoded protein is CASRGTSGRFETQYF.

The table lists this clone with many counts. In the same sample, other DNA sequences code for this CDR3. The chain recombines TRBV5-4 with TRBJ2-7, with a possible D match to TRBD2 (5 bases). This CDR3 is 12 amino acids long. The germline gives CDR1 SGHNT, CDR2 YYREEE (reference sequence). V was shortened by 1 base and J by 6 bases, with 8 bases between the two germline ends. The CDR3 DNA is TGTGCCAGCAGCTTGAGAGGGCGCGAGCAGTACTTC. This translates into CASSLRGREQYF.

This chain joins TRBV5-1 and TRBJ2-7; 7 bases match TRBD1. V lost 4 bases and J lost 3; bases outside the gene matches: 4. Germline lookup yields CDR1 SGHRS and CDR2 YFSETQ. The CDR3 consists of 13 residues. CDR3 DNA: TGCGCCAGCAGCCCGACAGGGAACTACGAGCAGTACTTC. Translated, it gives CASSPTGNYEQYF. Complete variable domain (other parts from reference TRBV5-1 and TRBJ2-7): KAGVTQTPRYLIKTRGQQVTLSCSPISGHRSVSWYQQTPGQGLQFLFEYFSETQRNKGNFPGRFSGRQFSNSRSEMNVSTLELGDSALYLCASSPTGNYEQYFGPGTRLTVT.

The rearrangement joins TRBV6-2 or TRBV6-3 to TRBJ1-4, with 8 bases aligning to TRBD1. CDR3 length: 16 amino acids. CDR1 MNHEY and CDR2 SVGEGT come from the germline V gene. The V and J ends lost 2 bases and 7 bases, in that order; junction bases with no gene match: 9. CDR3 loop: CASSYRSGTGIEKLFF. The CDR3 coding sequence is TGTGCCAGCAGTTACAGATCCGGGACAGGAATTGAAAAACTGTTTTTT.

The table lists this clone with a few counts. The chain joins TRBV2 to TRBJ2-1, with 10 nucleotides matching TRBD2. The CDR3 covers 13 residues. Germline V gives CDR1 SNHLY, CDR2 FYNNEI. The CDR3 DNA reads TGTGCGCTACCGGGACTAGCGTTCAATGAGCAGTTCTTC. Translating it yields CALPGLAFNEQFF.

The rearrangement links TRBV6-2 or TRBV6-3 to TRBJ2-7; D remains ambiguous. Looked up from germline, CDR1 is MNHEY and CDR2 is SVGEGT. V was shortened by 2 bases and J by 1 base, with 12 bases between the two germline ends. CDR3 length: 15 residues. For the CDR3, the DNA is TGTGCCAGCAGTTACATGAGGCGATCGTCCTACGAGCAGTACTTC. Its translation: CASSYMRRSSYEQYF.

This clone was counted between two and nine times. The gene calls are TRBV29-1 and TRBJ2-2; 9 bases fit TRBD2. This CDR3 contains 16 residues. Germline V CDR1 and CDR2: SQVTM, ANQGSEA. V dropped 7 bases and J dropped 4; count of bases not matched to a gene: 13. This CDR3 is CSATSAGLAITGELFF. In nucleotides, the CDR3 is TGCAGCGCCACATCCGCGGGACTAGCTATCACCGGGGAGCTGTTTTTT.

The chain recombines TRBV30 with TRBJ2-6; 8 bases are a match to TRBD2. Germline-derived CDR1 and CDR2 are GTSNPN and SVGIG (reference sequence). This CDR3 region has 14 residues. J was trimmed by 2 bases and V by 7 bases; bases with no gene match: 4. The CDR3, as DNA: TGTGCCTCGACGGGAGGGCCTGGGGCCAACGTCCTGACTTTC. Residues: CASTGGPGANVLTF.

This clone appeared a few times. This chain joins TRBV19 and TRBJ2-1, with D maybe TRBD1 (5 bases). The CDR3 totals 15 residues. Trimming stripped 3 bases from V and 7 bases from J, with 16 bases between. The germline CDR1 and CDR2 sequences are LNHDA and SQIVND (reference sequence). CDR3 bases: TGTGCCAGTAGTATGAGGCAGGGCGGAGTAAATGAGCAGTTCTTC. It is translated as CASSMRQGGVNEQFF. The whole variable domain, filled in from reference TRBV19 and TRBJ2-1, reads DGGITQSPKYLFRKEGQNVTLSCEQNLNHDAMYWYRQDPGQGLRLIYYSQIVNDFQKGDIAEGYSVSREKKESFPLTVTSAQKNPTAFYLCASSMRQGGVNEQFFGPGTRLTVL.